A selection of T cell receptor beta chains follows, all from one sample in a study of CD8 T cells in ankylosing spondylitis. TCRdb analysed the 5' RACE reads with MiXCR anew, one entry per CDR3 protein. The sample has 200,000 to 250,000 distinct CDR3 sequences, about 6.7% seen once. Sequencing was done on a sample of blood, either unsorted or a sorted T cell fraction (not recorded which). The receptors were sampled from a male donor with ankylosing spondylitis. Each CDR3 is given with its conserved first and last residue. A D gene is named only where the DNA matches it firmly. Clone size is stated in some rows and not others, as once, few, many or a class when expanded.

d_call j_call clone_size v_call cdr3_aa cdr3_nt
NA TRBJ2-2 many TRBV7-9 CASSFGAGPSGELFF TGTGCCAGCAGCTTCGGGGCAGGCCCGTCCGGGGAGCTGTTTTTT
NA TRBJ2-5 NA TRBV4-3 CASSQDGRDGKQETQYF TGCGCCAGCAGCCAAGACGGGCGGGACGGGAAACAAGAGACCCAGTACTTC
NA TRBJ2-7 many TRBV5-1 CASSFRGDSRLYF TGCGCCAGCAGCTTTCGGGGGGACAGTCGATTGTACTTC
NA TRBJ2-7 NA TRBV5-1 CASSTETGIPSYEQYF TGCGCCAGCAGCACCGAAACAGGCATACCGTCCTACGAGCAGTACTTC
NA TRBJ1-1 many TRBV7-6 CASSFEPNTEAFF TGTGCCAGCAGCTTTGAGCCGAACACTGAAGCTTTCTTT
NA TRBJ1-1 few TRBV11-2 CASSLTEAEAFF TGTGCCAGCAGCTTAACCGAGGCCGAAGCTTTCTTT
NA TRBJ1-1 few TRBV20-1 CSAGSSEGGEAFF TGCAGTGCTGGGTCCTCGGAGGGCGGTGAAGCTTTCTTT
TRBD1 TRBJ2-7 many TRBV29-1 CSVESFGTGTYEQYF TGCAGCGTTGAGTCTTTCGGGACAGGGACTTACGAGCAGTACTTC
TRBD1 TRBJ2-1 few TRBV11-1 CASSLSGTDLYNEQFF TGTGCCAGCAGCTTATCCGGGACAGATCTATACAATGAGCAGTTCTTC
NA TRBJ2-7 many TRBV4-2 CASSQDGSLYEQYF TGTGCCAGCAGCCAAGATGGCAGTCTCTACGAGCAGTACTTC
NA TRBJ1-1 many TRBV29-1 CSTGWVGTEAFF TGCAGCACGGGATGGGTTGGGACTGAAGCTTTCTTT
NA TRBJ2-7 many TRBV4-2 CASSQVRSYEQYF TGTGCCAGCAGCCAAGTTCGGTCCTACGAGCAGTACTTC
TRBD1 TRBJ1-5 NA TRBV5-5 CASSPLRAGGQPQHF TGTGCCAGCAGCCCTCTCAGGGCAGGGGGACAGCCCCAGCATTTT
NA TRBJ2-7 many TRBV21-1 CASTSPNGYEQYF TGTGCCAGCACCTCCCCGAACGGGTACGAGCAGTACTTC
TRBD1 TRBJ1-5 NA TRBV4-3 CASSQDTGGNQPQHF TGCGCCAGCAGCCAAGATACAGGGGGCAATCAGCCCCAGCATTTT
NA TRBJ1-1 NA TRBV10-3 CANGKDLNTEAFF TGTGCCAACGGGAAAGATTTGAACACTGAAGCTTTCTTT
NA TRBJ1-5 many TRBV6-5 CASSYSRTPNQPQHF TGTGCCAGCAGTTACTCGAGGACACCCAATCAGCCCCAGCATTTT
TRBD2 TRBJ2-2 NA TRBV27 CASSLPPGGTGELFF TGTGCCAGCAGCCTACCTCCGGGAGGCACCGGGGAGCTGTTTTTT
NA TRBJ2-5 few TRBV7-6 CASSLRLGETQYF TGTGCCAGCAGCTTGCGGCTCGGGGAGACCCAGTACTTC
TRBD2 TRBJ2-3 NA TRBV4-1 CASSQEVVAGSGDTQYF TGCGCCAGCAGCCAAGAAGTGGTAGCGGGATCTGGGGATACGCAGTATTTT
NA TRBJ2-1 many TRBV3-1 CASSQVDEQFF TGTGCCAGCAGCCAAGTAGATGAGCAGTTCTTC
NA TRBJ2-7 many TRBV4-2 CASSQDIPALGSYEQYF TGTGCCAGCAGCCAAGATATCCCCGCCCTAGGGAGTTACGAGCAGTACTTC
TRBD1 TRBJ1-1 NA TRBV7-2 CASSTQTGHTEAFF TGTGCCAGCAGCACCCAGACAGGGCACACTGAAGCTTTCTTT
NA TRBJ2-1 NA TRBV7-9 CASSRTRTTQVEQFF TGTGCCAGCAGCCGTACACGGACTACCCAAGTTGAGCAGTTCTTC
NA TRBJ2-5 NA TRBV20-1 CSARERVVSGFSETQYF TGCAGTGCTAGAGAGAGAGTGGTCTCCGGATTTTCAGAGACCCAGTACTTC
TRBD1 TRBJ2-3 many TRBV5-1 CASSLDRDRVEDTQYF TGCGCCAGCAGCTTGGATCGGGACAGGGTTGAAGATACGCAGTATTTT
NA TRBJ2-3 NA TRBV6-5 CASSYSIQSTQYF TGTGCCAGCAGTTACTCGATCCAGAGTACGCAGTATTTT
NA TRBJ2-3 many TRBV9 CASSVSARPADTQYF TGTGCCAGCAGCGTATCGGCGAGACCGGCAGATACGCAGTATTTT
NA TRBJ1-2 NA TRBV30 CACGGSNYGYTF TGTGCCTGCGGGGGCAGTAACTATGGCTACACCTTC
NA TRBJ2-1 NA TRBV19 CASSIYGLGAYNEQFF TGTGCCAGTAGTATCTACGGGCTTGGTGCCTACAATGAGCAGTTCTTC
NA TRBJ1-6 few TRBV5-6 CASSRRAGVNSPLHF TGTGCCAGCAGCCGCCGTGCGGGGGTCAATTCACCCCTCCACTTT
NA TRBJ1-4 NA TRBV12-2 CASFAPSDDGTNEKLFF TGTGCAAGTTTCGCTCCCTCAGATGACGGAACTAATGAAAAACTGTTTTTT
TRBD1 TRBJ1-1 many TRBV5-1 CASRTGQGTVTEAFF TGCGCCAGCAGAACGGGACAGGGGACGGTCACTGAAGCTTTCTTT
TRBD1 TRBJ2-7 many TRBV15 CATSSPGQGFEQYF TGTGCCACCAGCAGTCCGGGACAGGGATTCGAGCAGTACTTC
NA TRBJ1-4 many TRBV7-8 CASSLLGGLVRKKLFF TGTGCCAGCAGCTTACTAGGAGGCCTCGTCCGTAAAAAACTGTTTTTT
TRBD1 TRBJ1-2 many TRBV10-3 CAISEGTGDNYGYTF TGTGCCATCAGTGAGGGGACAGGGGATAACTATGGCTACACCTTC
NA TRBJ2-5 many TRBV10-3 CAISESINPGEVRETQYF TGTGCCATCAGTGAGTCGATTAACCCCGGAGAGGTTCGGGAGACCCAGTACTTC
NA TRBJ1-1 many TRBV7-9 CASSPVGSPNTEAFF TGTGCCAGCAGCCCCGTAGGGTCTCCGAACACTGAAGCTTTCTTT
NA TRBJ2-7 many TRBV28 CASSLVSNYEQYF TGTGCCAGCAGTTTGGTGTCGAACTACGAGCAGTACTTC
NA TRBJ2-3 many TRBV28 CASSKTGLGLDTQYF TGTGCCAGCAGTAAAACGGGACTTGGGTTGGATACGCAGTATTTT
NA TRBJ2-3 few TRBV5-4 CASSSNGAGSTDTQYF TGTGCCAGCAGCTCTAATGGGGCAGGGAGCACAGATACGCAGTATTTT
NA TRBJ2-3 many TRBV12-3/TRBV12-4 CASSLGVGTDTQYF TGTGCCAGCAGTTTAGGGGTAGGCACAGATACGCAGTATTTT
NA TRBJ2-2 NA TRBV6-2/TRBV6-3 CASSPGSASNTGELFF TGTGCCAGCAGTCCGGGGAGTGCTTCGAACACCGGGGAGCTGTTTTTT